The rows below give T cell receptor beta chains drawn from one sample of a study of shared clonotypes between healthy human individuals. Here immunoSEQ multiplex PCR was the method, and the copy in TCRdb shows in-frame clones only, minus some. The data show more than 2 million clones, 95% seen once. Sequenced: naive CD4+ T cells sorted from blood. Receptors originate from a man aged 18 to 29 in good health. CDR3s include the opening cysteine and the closing phenylalanine or tryptophan. Fields, in order: V gene, clone size, J gene, D gene, CDR3 protein, CDR3 DNA. D genes are given only for firm matches. Not every row has a clone size; where given, it reads once, few, many or a size class.

TRBV29-1,NA,TRBJ2-5,NA,CSVVVSGETAQYF,TGCAGCGTTGTAGTGTCGGGTGAGACGGCCCAGTACTTC
TRBV30,NA,TRBJ1-1,TRBD1,CACTTGSNTEAFF,TGTGCCTGCACGACAGGGTCCAATACTGAAGCTTTCTTT
TRBV6-6,NA,TRBJ2-3,TRBD1,CASSLRQGPTDTQYF,TGTGCCAGCAGTCTGCGACAGGGCCCCACAGATACGCAGTATTTT
TRBV6-1,once,TRBJ2-7,NA,CASSETGSREQYF,TGTGCCAGCAGTGAAACAGGGTCCCGGGAGCAGTACTTC
TRBV5-1,NA,TRBJ2-5,TRBD2,CASSSLAGGDETQYF,TGCGCCAGCAGCTCCCTAGCGGGAGGTGATGAGACCCAGTACTTC
TRBV6-4,NA,TRBJ2-1,TRBD2,CASRRTSGTYNEQFF,TGTGCCAGCAGGCGGACTAGCGGGACCTACAATGAGCAGTTCTTC
TRBV18,NA,TRBJ2-2,NA,CASSPPVGNTGELFF,TGTGCCAGCTCACCACCGGTGGGAAACACCGGGGAGCTGTTTTTT
TRBV4-3,NA,TRBJ2-7,NA,CASSQEAGVYYEQYF,TGCGCCAGCAGCCAAGAAGCGGGTGTTTACTACGAGCAGTACTTC
TRBV7-9,NA,TRBJ2-3,TRBD2,CASSPGASGRPSTDTQYF,TGTGCCAGCAGCCCTGGGGCTAGCGGGCGACCTAGCACAGATACGCAGTATTTT
TRBV28,NA,TRBJ1-5,NA,CASRDGGAQPQHF,TGTGCCAGCAGGGATGGGGGGGCGCAGCCCCAGCATTTT
TRBV30,NA,TRBJ2-2,TRBD2,CAWRSGGRDTGELFF,TGTGCTTGGCGTAGCGGGGGACGAGACACCGGGGAGCTGTTTTTT
TRBV7-8,NA,TRBJ1-5,NA,CASSLAGRGSNQPQHF,TGTGCCAGCAGCTTAGCGGGCCGGGGAAGCAATCAGCCCCAGCATTTT
TRBV10-3,once,TRBJ2-3,TRBD1,CAIRNRDRTDTQYF,TGTGCCATCAGAAACCGGGACAGGACAGATACGCAGTATTTT
TRBV12-2,NA,TRBJ2-7,NA,CASRLPNLAGGTYEQYF,TGTGCAAGTCGCTTACCCAACCTAGCGGGGGGAACCTACGAGCAGTACTTC
TRBV6-6,NA,TRBJ2-5,NA,CASFAMGVGETQYF,TGTGCCAGCTTTGCGATGGGGGTTGGAGAGACCCAGTACTTC
TRBV6-6,NA,TRBJ2-7,TRBD2,CATGLAVLYEQYF,TGTGCCACCGGACTAGCGGTACTCTACGAGCAGTACTTC
TRBV2,NA,TRBJ2-7,TRBD2,CASSGLTSGRARAYEQYF,TGTGCCAGCAGTGGCCTGACTAGCGGGAGGGCCCGCGCCTACGAGCAGTACTTC
TRBV2,NA,TRBJ2-7,TRBD1,CASRLTGASSSYEQYF,TGTGCCAGCAGATTAACAGGGGCCTCTAGCTCCTACGAGCAGTACTTC
TRBV28,once,TRBJ1-6,NA,CASSRGGGISPLHF,TGTGCCAGCAGTCGGGGGGGAGGGATTTCACCCCTCCACTTT
TRBV13,NA,TRBJ2-6,NA,CASSYRGTEHVGGANVLTF,TGTGCCAGCAGCTATCGCGGGACAGAACATGTGGGAGGGGCCAACGTCCTGACTTTC
TRBV5-4,NA,TRBJ2-7,NA,CASSFRGGLNEQYF,TGTGCCAGCAGCTTTAGGGGGGGCCTCAACGAGCAGTACTTC
TRBV15,NA,TRBJ2-7,NA,CAFEVPLGSLYEQYF,TGTGCCTTCGAAGTCCCATTGGGGTCGTTATACGAGCAGTACTTC
TRBV30,NA,TRBJ2-7,TRBD1,CAYSGQGIGEQYF,TGTGCCTACTCGGGACAGGGAATTGGCGAGCAGTACTTC
TRBV28,NA,TRBJ1-1,TRBD1,CASSSGTGRAFF,TGTGCCAGCAGTTCAGGGACAGGCCGGGCTTTCTTT
TRBV27,NA,TRBJ1-2,TRBD1,CASVSTGQGLYGYGYTF,TGTGCCAGCGTCAGTACGGGACAGGGCCTTTATGGCTATGGCTACACCTTC
TRBV28,NA,TRBJ1-2,NA,CASSPRTYYGYTF,TGTGCCAGCAGTCCCCGGACTTACTATGGCTACACCTTC
TRBV28,NA,TRBJ1-4,NA,CASSTAGGVGEKLFF,TGTGCCAGCAGCACAGCGGGGGGCGTAGGTGAAAAACTGTTTTTT
TRBV11-2,NA,TRBJ1-6,TRBD1,CASSKRTGVESPLHF,TGTGCCAGCAGTAAACGGACAGGGGTGGAGTCACCCCTCCACTTT
TRBV10-3,NA,TRBJ1-2,TRBD1,CAISESTGVYGYTF,TGTGCCATCAGTGAGTCGACAGGGGTCTATGGCTACACCTTC
TRBV9,NA,TRBJ1-2,NA,CASSRGGHNYGYTF,TGTGCCAGCAGCCGTGGGGGTCACAACTATGGCTACACCTTC
TRBV20-1,NA,TRBJ2-7,NA,CSATPSYEQYF,TGCAGTGCTACCCCCTCCTACGAGCAGTACTTC
TRBV18,NA,TRBJ1-1,TRBD1,CASSPPKGGWTEAFF,TGTGCCAGCTCACCACCAAAAGGGGGCTGGACTGAAGCTTTCTTT
TRBV7-2,NA,TRBJ2-7,NA,CASSLQGLEQYF,TGTGCCAGCAGCTTACAGGGCCTGGAGCAGTACTTC
TRBV30,NA,TRBJ2-7,NA,CAWSVLDEQYF,TGTGCCTGGAGTGTCCTTGACGAGCAGTACTTC
TRBV6-5,NA,TRBJ2-7,NA,CANRDEQYF,TGTGCCAACAGGGACGAGCAGTACTTC
TRBV4-2,NA,TRBJ2-7,NA,CASSQAEQGIYEQYF,TGTGCCAGCAGCCAAGCGGAACAGGGAATCTACGAGCAGTACTTC
TRBV2,NA,TRBJ2-7,TRBD2,CASRIRWGGSSYEQYF,TGTGCCAGCAGGATTAGGTGGGGGGGGAGCTCCTACGAGCAGTACTTC
TRBV6-6,NA,TRBJ2-3,TRBD2,CASSHAGASDTQYF,TGTGCCAGCAGTCATGCGGGAGCCTCAGATACGCAGTATTTT
TRBV7-2,NA,TRBJ1-4,NA,CASSPGRGKYEKLFF,TGTGCCAGCAGCCCCGGACGGGGGAAGTACGAAAAACTGTTTTTT
TRBV7-3,NA,TRBJ2-5,NA,CASSLDGNQETQYF,TGTGCCAGCAGCTTAGACGGCAACCAAGAGACCCAGTACTTC
TRBV28,NA,TRBJ1-5,NA,CASSGDRAVGPQHF,TGTGCCAGCAGCGGAGATCGGGCGGTAGGCCCCCAGCATTTT
TRBV19,NA,TRBJ1-2,NA,CASSMTQVGPTVGYTF,TGTGCCAGTAGTATGACCCAGGTCGGTCCGACGGTCGGCTACACCTTC
TRBV7-9,NA,TRBJ2-7,TRBD2,CASSQVGGTSYEQYF,TGTGCCAGCAGCCAGGTGGGAGGGACCTCCTACGAGCAGTACTTC
TRBV4-3,NA,TRBJ1-3,NA,CASSQDRNTIYF,TGCGCCAGCAGCCAAGATAGAAACACCATATATTTT
TRBV14,few,TRBJ1-1,NA,CASSQQGNTEAFF,TGTGCCAGCAGCCAACAGGGGAACACTGAAGCTTTCTTT
TRBV5-1,NA,TRBJ2-7,NA,CASRVWAGPSYEQYF,TGCGCCAGCAGAGTATGGGCAGGACCCTCCTACGAGCAGTACTTC
TRBV7-9,NA,TRBJ2-7,NA,CASSSGAASGTYEQYF,TGTGCCAGCAGCTCAGGGGCGGCTAGTGGAACCTACGAGCAGTACTTC
TRBV4-2,NA,TRBJ1-5,TRBD1,CASSQEGTGEQPQHF,TGTGCCAGCAGCCAAGAGGGGACAGGGGAACAGCCCCAGCATTTT
TRBV4-1,once,TRBJ2-5,NA,CASSLRDQETQYF,TGCGCCAGCAGCCTGCGGGACCAAGAGACCCAGTACTTC
TRBV7-3,NA,TRBJ2-5,NA,CASSLGYQETQYF,TGTGCCAGCAGTCTCGGGTACCAAGAGACCCAGTACTTC
TRBV2,NA,TRBJ1-2,NA,CASSWVDYGYTF,TGTGCCAGCAGTTGGGTGGACTATGGCTACACCTTC
TRBV6-5,NA,TRBJ1-2,NA,CASRGRQTNYGYTF,TGTGCCAGCAGGGGTAGACAGACAAACTATGGCTACACCTTC
TRBV6-5,NA,TRBJ1-4,TRBD1,CASSSGQPSLGKLFF,TGTGCCAGCAGTTCGGGACAGCCTAGTTTGGGAAAACTGTTTTTT
TRBV13,NA,TRBJ1-1,TRBD1,CASSFRGLNTEAFF,TGTGCCAGCAGCTTCAGGGGGCTGAACACTGAAGCTTTCTTT